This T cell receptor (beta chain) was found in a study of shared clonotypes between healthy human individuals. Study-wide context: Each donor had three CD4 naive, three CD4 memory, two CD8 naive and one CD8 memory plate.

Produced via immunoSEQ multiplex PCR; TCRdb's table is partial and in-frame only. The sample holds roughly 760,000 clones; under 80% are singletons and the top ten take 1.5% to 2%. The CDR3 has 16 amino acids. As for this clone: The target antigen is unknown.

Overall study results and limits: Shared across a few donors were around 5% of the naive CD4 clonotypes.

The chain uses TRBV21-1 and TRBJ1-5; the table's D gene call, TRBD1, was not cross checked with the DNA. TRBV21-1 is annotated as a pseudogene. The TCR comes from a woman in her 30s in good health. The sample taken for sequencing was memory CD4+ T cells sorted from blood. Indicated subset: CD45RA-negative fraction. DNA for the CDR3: TGTGCCAGCAGCAAAGGGCTCAGGGATAGCAATCAGCCCCAGCATTTT. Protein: CASSKGLRDSNQPQHF.